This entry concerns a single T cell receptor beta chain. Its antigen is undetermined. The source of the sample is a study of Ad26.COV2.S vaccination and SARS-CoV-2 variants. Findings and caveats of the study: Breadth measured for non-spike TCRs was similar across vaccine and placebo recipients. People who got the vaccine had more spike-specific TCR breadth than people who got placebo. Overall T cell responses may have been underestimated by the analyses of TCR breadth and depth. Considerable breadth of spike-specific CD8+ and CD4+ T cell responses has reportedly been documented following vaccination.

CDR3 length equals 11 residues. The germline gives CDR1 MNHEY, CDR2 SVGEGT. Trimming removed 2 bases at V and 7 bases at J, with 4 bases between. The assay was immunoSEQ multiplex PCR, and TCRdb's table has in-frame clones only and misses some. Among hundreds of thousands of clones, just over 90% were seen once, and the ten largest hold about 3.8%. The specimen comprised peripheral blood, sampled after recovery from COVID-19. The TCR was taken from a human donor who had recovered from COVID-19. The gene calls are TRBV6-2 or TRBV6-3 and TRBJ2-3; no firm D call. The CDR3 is CASSYDYTQYF. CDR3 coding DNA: TGTGCCAGCAGTTACGACTATACGCAGTATTTT.